The clone carrying this T cell receptor beta chain was seen at least ten times. This sample is drawn from a study of low-dose radiotherapy and immunotherapy resistance in tumors. About the study: Aspirin was taken orally by patients at 300 mg daily for four cycles from cycle 1 day 1.

Regarding time point: before trial treatment. V lost 6 bases, J lost 5 bases, and 10 bases lay in between. This CDR3 has 12 residues. Germline CDR1 is SGHVS and CDR2 is FNYEAQ. Alpha- and beta-chain coverage of first-strand cDNA came from TRAV- and TRBV-specific primers. Amplification of TCRs used a constant-region primer and V-primer adapter for approximately 19 PCR cycles. TCRdb recomputed calls from the reads with MiXCR, one row per CDR3 protein. The sample comprises tens of thousands of distinct CDR3 sequences, approximately 25% of which are singletons, and around 6.7% rests with the top ten. The TCR originated in a male donor with rectosigmoid adenocarcinoma. The genes are TRBV7-6 and TRBJ2-5, with D uncertain. Source: PBMCs, taken before treatment. The CDR3: CASRNSIETQYF. Written as DNA, the CDR3 is TGTGCCAGCAGGAACTCCATCGAGACCCAGTACTTC. The full variable domain, rest sourced from reference TRBV7-6 and TRBJ2-5, is GAGVSQSPRYKVTKRGQDVALRCDPISGHVSLYWYRQALGQGPEFLTYFNYEAQQDKSGLPNDRFSAERPEGSISTLTIQRTEQRDSAMYRCASRNSIETQYFGPGTRLLVL.